This TCR beta chain was captured in a study of radiotherapy plus CTLA-4 blockade in lung cancer. Study outcomes and limitations: Radiotherapy was combined with ipilimumab, and tumor-derived TCR clones then expanded in blood.

It was focal radiation plus CTLA-4 blockade with ipilimumab that patients with chemo-refractory metastatic non-small-cell lung cancer received. The data were produced by immunoSEQ multiplex PCR, yet TCRdb's version contains in-frame clones alone and is incomplete. The table includes around 56,000 clones, around 85% detected once. Of note for this clone: Its antigen is still unknown.

Germline V gives CDR1 MDHEN, CDR2 SYDVKM. The CDR3 is made up of 15 amino acids. The V end lost 7 bases, the J end lost 7 bases, and 20 bases lay between the germline ends. This TCR was sampled from a human donor with non-small cell lung cancer who had a complete response to radiotherapy plus ipilimumab. The V and J genes are TRBV28 and TRBJ2-4, with D possibly matching TRBD2 (7 bases). Specimen: peripheral blood, collected from a patient treated with radiotherapy plus ipilimumab. The CDR3 protein is CASTLPGGVGNIQYF. Written as DNA, the CDR3 is TGTGCCAGCACTCTCCCGGGGGGCGTCGGGAACATTCAGTACTTC.